The entry below describes one TCR beta chain. No antigen is known for it. These data are taken from a study of cytomegalovirus exposure and HLA in healthy donors. The study ran its PCR with 60 Vbeta and 13 Jbeta primers. Authors' methods: Later, an analysis found 75 million to 100 million unique TCR beta chains, and approximately 10 million of these were shared. Produced via immunoSEQ multiplex PCR; TCRdb's table is partial and in-frame only. The V and J calls and clone size are taken from that table; D and trimming were inferred from the DNA. The table lists around 220,000 clones, 65% to 80% of them singletons. Findings and caveats of the study: A prior analysis recorded that most TCR beta V segments were productive about 87% or about 30% of the time. Most CMV-associated TCR beta chains were later found to appear HLA-restricted. A later analysis appeared to link common viral pathogens to several of the most significant clusters.

Input material: PBMCs. This sequence was found in a girl aged 2-15 years in good health and CMV-seronegative.

The CDR3: CASGRGPTDTQYF. CDR3 coding DNA: TGTGCCAGCGGGCGGGGACCCACAGATACGCAGTATTTT. The chain employs TRBV6-6 and TRBJ2-3; possibly TRBD2 for D (6 bases). V gave up 8 bases and J gave up 2 bases, with 11 bases separating them. CDR3 length: 13 residues. Germline V lookup: CDR1 MNHNY, CDR2 SVGAGI (reference sequence).